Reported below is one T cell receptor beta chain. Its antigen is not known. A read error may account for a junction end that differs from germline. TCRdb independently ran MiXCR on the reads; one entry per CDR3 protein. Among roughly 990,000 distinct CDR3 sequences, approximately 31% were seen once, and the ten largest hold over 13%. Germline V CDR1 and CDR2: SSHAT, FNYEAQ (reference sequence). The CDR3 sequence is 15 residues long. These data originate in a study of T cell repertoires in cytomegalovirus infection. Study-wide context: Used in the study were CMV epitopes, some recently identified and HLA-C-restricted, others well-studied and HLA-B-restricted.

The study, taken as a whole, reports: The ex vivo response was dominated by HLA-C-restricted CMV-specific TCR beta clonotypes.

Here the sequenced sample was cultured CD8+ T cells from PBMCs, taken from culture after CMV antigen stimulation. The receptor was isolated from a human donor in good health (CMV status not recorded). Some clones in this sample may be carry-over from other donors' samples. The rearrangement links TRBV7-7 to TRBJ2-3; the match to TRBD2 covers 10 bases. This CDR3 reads CASSKTSGATDTQYF. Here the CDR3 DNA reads TGTGCTAGCAGCAAAACTAGCGGGGCCACAGATACGCAGTATTTT. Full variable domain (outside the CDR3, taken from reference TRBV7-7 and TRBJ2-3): GAGVSQSPRYKVTKRGQDVTLRCDPISSHATLYWYQQALGQGPEFLTYFNYEAQPDKSGLPSDRFSAERPEGSISTLTIQRTEQRDSAMYRCASSKTSGATDTQYFGPGTRLTVL.